Listed below are T cell receptor beta chains from one sample, sequenced in a study of CD8 T cells in Susac syndrome. TCRdb reprocessed the immunoSEQ multiplex PCR reads via MiXCR and lists one record per CDR3 protein. The sample contains about 73,000 distinct CDR3 sequences, about 94% of which appear only once. Sequencing used CD8+ T cells from PBMCs. The source of these receptors is a human donor with multiple sclerosis. CDR3s include the opening cysteine and the closing phenylalanine or tryptophan. The D gene is left open where the match is weak. Clone size is shown for a subset of rows, as once, few, many or a class of expanded clone.

v_gene,d_gene,j_gene,abundance,len,CDR3aa,CDR3nt
TRBV7-9,TRBD2,TRBJ2-5,NA,18,CASSLEGRGMKFGETQYF,TGTGCCAGCAGCTTAGAAGGGCGGGGGATGAAATTCGGAGAGACCCAGTACTTC
TRBV29-1,TRBD1,TRBJ2-7,NA,11,CSVGTDYEQYF,TGCAGCGTCGGGACAGACTACGAGCAGTACTTC
TRBV19,NA,TRBJ2-1,NA,13,CASSIYRADEQFF,TGTGCCAGTAGTATTTACAGGGCCGATGAGCAGTTCTTC
TRBV12-3/TRBV12-4,TRBD2,TRBJ2-1,once,16,CASSFGLASSYNEQFF,TGTGCCAGCAGTTTCGGACTAGCCTCATCCTACAATGAGCAGTTCTTC
TRBV29-1,NA,TRBJ1-1,once,15,CSVEGAGHSNTEAFF,TGCAGCGTTGAAGGAGCGGGACACTCGAACACTGAAGCTTTCTTT
TRBV3-1,NA,TRBJ1-5,few,17,CASSQGQGTGSNQPQHF,TGTGCCAGCAGCCAAGGGCAGGGCACAGGGAGCAATCAGCCCCAGCATTTT
TRBV20-1,NA,TRBJ2-5,NA,13,CSPGTVEGETQYF,TGCAGCCCCGGGACGGTCGAGGGAGAGACCCAGTACTTC
TRBV19,NA,TRBJ1-5,NA,13,CASRSTGNQPQHF,TGTGCCAGTAGGTCAACGGGCAATCAGCCCCAGCATTTT
TRBV5-1,NA,TRBJ2-7,once,15,CASSLGYGAHYEQYF,TGCGCCAGCAGCTTGGGATATGGGGCCCACTACGAGCAGTACTTC
TRBV2,TRBD2,TRBJ2-3,NA,16,CASLFRSTSGTDTQYF,TGTGCCAGCCTCTTCCGGAGCACTAGCGGCACAGATACGCAGTATTTT
TRBV20-1,TRBD1,TRBJ1-2,NA,11,CSADREDGYTF,TGCAGTGCTGACAGGGAGGATGGCTACACCTTC
TRBV30,TRBD2,TRBJ2-1,NA,15,CAWSHGTSSYNEQFF,TGTGCCTGGAGTCACGGGACTAGCTCCTACAATGAGCAGTTCTTC
TRBV2,TRBD2,TRBJ2-3,NA,14,CAAPWAGERDTQYF,TGTGCCGCCCCATGGGCGGGAGAGAGAGATACGCAGTATTTT
TRBV5-6,TRBD1,TRBJ1-1,NA,15,CASSFKPGQGGEAFF,TGTGCCAGCAGCTTTAAACCGGGACAGGGCGGTGAAGCTTTCTTT
TRBV11-2,TRBD2,TRBJ2-1,once,17,CASSLEWGLAGYSEQFF,TGTGCCAGCAGCTTAGAATGGGGACTAGCGGGTTACAGTGAGCAGTTCTTC
TRBV5-1,NA,TRBJ1-1,NA,14,CASSLVRQNTEAFF,TGCGCCAGCAGCTTGGTTCGACAGAACACTGAAGCTTTCTTT
TRBV20-1,NA,TRBJ2-7,NA,13,CSATTGRNYEQYF,TGCAGTGCCACCACCGGGAGAAACTACGAGCAGTACTTC
TRBV6-5,NA,TRBJ2-7,NA,13,CASSYASSYEQYF,TGTGCCAGCAGTTACGCCAGTTCCTACGAGCAGTACTTC
TRBV30,NA,TRBJ2-2,NA,12,CAVGWGPGELFF,TGTGCTGTGGGCTGGGGCCCCGGGGAGCTGTTTTTT
TRBV4-3,NA,TRBJ1-1,NA,17,CASSQDREIVLNTEAFF,TGCGCCAGCAGCCAAGATCGGGAAATAGTGCTGAACACTGAAGCTTTCTTT
TRBV19,NA,TRBJ2-3,NA,17,CASSIDRDSLIPDTQYF,TGTGCCAGTAGTATAGACCGGGACTCACTGATCCCGGATACGCAGTATTTT
TRBV25-1,NA,TRBJ2-3,NA,14,CASSVGDSTDTQYF,TGTGCCAGCAGTGTGGGGGACAGCACAGATACGCAGTATTTT
TRBV3-1,NA,TRBJ2-1,NA,14,CASTPRGSPSMQFF,TGTGCCAGCACCCCCCGAGGGTCCCCTTCAATGCAGTTCTTC
TRBV29-1,NA,TRBJ1-5,NA,14,CSRLRGSGNQPQHF,TGCAGCCGATTGAGGGGATCGGGAAATCAGCCCCAGCATTTT
TRBV7-9,NA,TRBJ1-1,NA,15,CASSLATGLNTEAFF,TGTGCCAGCAGCTTAGCAACGGGGCTGAACACTGAAGCTTTCTTT
TRBV5-1,TRBD2,TRBJ2-5,NA,17,CASSLQLAGGLQETQYF,TGCGCCAGCAGCCTGCAACTAGCGGGGGGACTCCAAGAGACCCAGTACTTC
TRBV3-1,TRBD1,TRBJ2-7,NA,14,CASSQWGQGEEQYF,TGTGCCAGCAGCCAGTGGGGACAGGGAGAGGAGCAGTACTTC
TRBV11-2,TRBD1,TRBJ1-2,NA,18,CASSLARPPDRGGSGYTF,TGTGCCAGCAGCTTAGCACGACCCCCCGACAGGGGCGGTTCTGGCTACACCTTC
TRBV3-1,NA,TRBJ2-3,NA,14,CASSQTPSTDTQYF,TGTGCCAGCAGCCAGACCCCAAGCACAGATACGCAGTATTTT
TRBV7-8,TRBD1,TRBJ1-1,NA,13,CASSLRRGPEAFF,TGTGCCAGCAGCCTCCGGAGGGGGCCTGAAGCTTTCTTT
TRBV6-1,NA,TRBJ2-6,NA,18,CATKELRGLDSGANVLTF,TGTGCCACCAAAGAGCTGAGGGGCCTCGACTCTGGGGCCAACGTCCTGACTTTC
TRBV30,NA,TRBJ2-7,NA,13,CAWSEGSAYEQYF,TGTGCCTGGAGTGAAGGTTCCGCCTACGAGCAGTACTTC
TRBV5-1,TRBD1,TRBJ1-1,NA,14,CASSWTGFAGEAFF,TGCGCCAGCAGCTGGACAGGGTTCGCTGGTGAAGCTTTCTTT
TRBV27,TRBD2,TRBJ2-1,NA,15,CASSLSGGSYNEQFF,TGTGCCAGCAGCCTTAGCGGGGGTTCCTACAATGAGCAGTTCTTC
TRBV9,NA,TRBJ1-5,NA,12,CASSVEAGPLHF,TGTGCCAGCAGCGTCGAGGCAGGGCCTCTGCATTTT
TRBV12-5,NA,TRBJ1-1,NA,13,CASGLVTYTEAFF,TGTGCTAGTGGTTTGGTAACTTACACTGAAGCTTTCTTT
TRBV4-3,TRBD1,TRBJ2-7,NA,16,CASSPGDRGSSYEQYF,TGCGCCAGCAGCCCAGGGGACAGAGGTAGCTCCTACGAGCAGTACTTC
TRBV30,TRBD2,TRBJ2-7,NA,17,CAWSVHPGLAGSHEQYF,TGTGCCTGGAGTGTACACCCGGGACTAGCGGGATCCCACGAGCAGTACTTC
TRBV11-1,NA,TRBJ2-1,NA,14,CASSSNGNHNEQFF,TGTGCCAGCAGCTCTAACGGCAATCACAATGAGCAGTTCTTC
TRBV19,NA,TRBJ2-2,NA,13,CASSPSVTGELFF,TGTGCCAGTAGTCCCTCGGTCACCGGGGAGCTGTTTTTT
TRBV14,NA,TRBJ1-1,NA,14,CASRPLSGEAEAFF,TGTGCCAGCAGACCATTATCGGGAGAGGCTGAAGCTTTCTTT
TRBV6-1,NA,TRBJ2-3,once,15,CASSTRDFQEDTQYF,TGTGCCAGCTCGACCCGGGATTTCCAAGAGGATACGCAGTATTTT
TRBV7-8,NA,TRBJ1-2,once,13,CASSLGLGTGYTF,TGTGCCAGCAGCTTAGGGCTGGGAACCGGCTACACCTTC
TRBV29-1,NA,TRBJ1-2,NA,13,CSAVLTGLDGYTF,TGCAGCGCTGTGCTAACAGGGCTTGATGGCTACACCTTC
TRBV7-9,NA,TRBJ2-1,once,11,CASLGLDEQFF,TGTGCCTCTCTGGGGCTCGATGAGCAGTTCTTC
TRBV27,NA,TRBJ1-3,NA,14,CASSLASSADTIYF,TGTGCCAGCAGCCTAGCGAGTTCGGCGGACACCATATATTTT
TRBV7-9,NA,TRBJ2-3,NA,17,CASSPRRLGRRTDTQYF,TGTGCCAGCAGCCCTCGCCGTTTGGGAAGAAGAACAGATACGCAGTATTTT
TRBV27,NA,TRBJ2-3,NA,12,CASREGTDTQYF,TGTGCCAGCAGAGAAGGCACAGATACGCAGTATTTT
TRBV7-9,NA,TRBJ1-2,NA,15,CASSLAGLAVYGYTF,TGTGCCAGCAGCTTAGCGGGGTTGGCAGTCTATGGCTACACCTTC
TRBV30,TRBD1,TRBJ2-7,NA,13,CASRDRSSYEQYF,TGTGCCTCGCGGGACAGGTCTTCCTACGAGCAGTACTTC
TRBV27,NA,TRBJ1-1,NA,14,CASQPTGGNTEAFF,TGTGCCAGCCAACCGACAGGAGGGAACACTGAAGCTTTCTTT
TRBV9,NA,TRBJ1-1,NA,13,CASSVGTGTEAFF,TGTGCCAGCAGCGTAGGTACGGGCACTGAAGCTTTCTTT
TRBV19,NA,TRBJ2-4,NA,13,CASSMVPRNIQYF,TGTGCCAGTAGTATGGTCCCGCGAAACATTCAGTACTTC
TRBV6-2/TRBV6-3,NA,TRBJ2-7,few,13,CASSLSGTYEQYF,TGTGCCAGCAGTTTAAGCGGCACCTACGAGCAGTACTTC
TRBV27,NA,TRBJ1-2,NA,13,CASTGWADDGYTF,TGTGCCAGTACTGGGTGGGCCGATGATGGCTACACCTTC